This T cell receptor (beta chain) is drawn from a study of Ad26.COV2.S vaccination and SARS-CoV-2 variants. Study findings and constraints: Vaccinated individuals (as opposed to placebo recipients) had higher spike-specific TCR breadth. Using TCR breadth and depth analyses may have led to underestimated total T cell responses.

Clones were read by immunoSEQ multiplex PCR, and TCRdb kept only the in-frame ones, dropping some. The repertoire holds around 350,000 clones, with just over 90% as singletons. As regards this clone: What it binds is unknown.

CDR1 and CDR2 (germline): MNHEY, SVGAGI. V lost 6 bases and J lost 6; bases outside the gene matches: 6. This CDR3 is 15 amino acids long. The chain uses TRBV6-5 and TRBJ2-3; 13 bases agree with TRBD2. The receptor was derived from a human donor who had recovered from COVID-19. The input for sequencing was peripheral blood, taken after recovery from COVID-19. CDR3 residues: CASRLTSGGSDTQYF. The CDR3 nucleotides are TGTGCCAGCAGACTGACTAGCGGGGGGTCCGATACGCAGTATTTT.